This TCR beta chain derives from a study of early T cells in non-severe SARS-CoV-2 infection. The wider study: The chains were unpaired, and the sequenced material was bulk RNA from unsorted whole blood. Findings and limits, study-wide: Anti-spike CD8 responses were favored in VDJdb matching, and private and CD4 specificities were missed.

V lost 5 bases and J 0 bases, leaving 13 bases between the germline ends. CDR3 size: 15 residues. Germline CDR1 and CDR2: LGHDT and YNNKEL (reference sequence). The TCR library protocol was used to attach unique molecular identifiers. These identifiers were attached to individual cDNA molecules. TCRdb called the 5' RACE reads again in MiXCR, with one record for every CDR3 protein. The sample has tens of thousands of distinct CDR3 sequences; less than 15% are singletons. This clonotype was counted many times. Its antigen is not known. Material for sequencing was whole blood. The clonotype comes from an adult who was a healthcare worker with PCR-confirmed SARS-CoV-2 infection or an uninfected control (not recorded which). This chain connects TRBV3-1 to TRBJ1-2; tentatively, D is TRBD1 (6 bases). CDR3 region: CASSKMDRANYGYTF. The CDR3 DNA is TGTGCCAGCAGCAAAATGGACAGAGCTAACTATGGCTACACCTTC.